The 26 T cell receptor beta chains in this list originate from one sample, sequenced in a study of T cell responses to AZD1222 COVID-19 vaccine. The data were produced by immunoSEQ multiplex PCR, yet TCRdb's version contains in-frame clones alone and is incomplete. This sample has about 83,000 clones, with about 82% found just once. Source: peripheral blood, taken on day 0 of AZD1222 vaccination. The receptor set was obtained from an adult in good health.

The rearrangement joins TRBV20-1 to TRBJ2-7, with 7 bases lining up with TRBD2. The germline CDR1 and CDR2 sequences are DFQATT and SNEGSKA (reference sequence). The ends lost 3 bases at V and 5 bases at J; junction bases unmatched: 7. The CDR3 consists of 13 residues. The CDR3, as DNA: TGCAGTGCTAGTGGGAGGGGCGTCGACGAGCAGTACTTC. Amino acids: CSASGRGVDEQYF.

The chain links TRBV28 to TRBJ2-1; D is perhaps TRBD2 (7 bases). Trimming cost V 4 bases and J 7 bases, with 20 bases left between them. This CDR3 has 16 amino acids. Germline V gene data show CDR1 as MDHEN and CDR2 as SYDVKM. CDR3 bases: TGTGCCAGCAGTTCATCCCTTAGGGGGGGGGCTAATGAGCAGTTCTTC. This gives the protein CASSSSLRGGANEQFF.

V and J are TRBV4-2 and TRBJ1-6, with 7 bases aligning to TRBD1. The CDR3 covers 16 residues. V lost 3 bases and J lost 10; bases outside the gene matches: 12. Germline values: CDR1 LGHNA, CDR2 YNFKEQ. The CDR3 loop is CASSQQTGRRTSPLHF. The DNA for the CDR3 is TGTGCCAGCAGCCAGCAGACAGGGAGAAGAACATCACCCCTCCACTTT.

The chain has TRBV9 and TRBJ1-1; TRBD1 might be the D (5 bases). Trimming removed 0 bases at V and 1 base at J, with 10 bases between. Germline V gene data show CDR1 as SGDLS and CDR2 as YYNGEE. CDR3 size: 15 residues. The CDR3 is CASSVDRGANTEAFF. The CDR3 nucleotides read TGTGCCAGCAGCGTAGATCGAGGGGCGAACACTGAAGCTTTCTTT.

This rearrangement joins TRBV5-4 to TRBJ2-1, with D possibly matching TRBD1 (5 bases). CDR3 length: 15 residues. V lost 4 bases and J 3 bases, leaving 14 bases between the germline ends. Germline V gene sequence: CDR1 SGHNT, CDR2 YYREEE (reference sequence). The CDR3 DNA reads as TGTGCCAGCAGCCTGGGGCTGGGGTTCTACAATGAGCAGTTCTTC. It yields the protein CASSLGLGFYNEQFF.

V gene TRBV3-1 (or the pseudogene TRBV3-2) combines with J gene TRBJ1-5; D possibly corresponds to TRBD1 (5 bases). CDR3 length: 16 residues. With 4 bases removed from V and 4 bases from J, the gap between germline ends came to 17 bases. Germline V gives CDR1 LGHDT, CDR2 YNNKEL (reference sequence). This CDR3 is CASSLGASSGNQPQHF. The CDR3 DNA follows: TGTGCCAGCAGCCTAGGGGCCTCATCGGGGAATCAGCCCCAGCATTTT.

This sequence joins TRBV7-9 and TRBJ2-3, with 8 bases that match TRBD2. The CDR3 is made up of 12 amino acids. The junction had 10 bases not matched to a gene; V was cut back by 5 bases and J by 15 bases. Germline values: CDR1 SEHNR, CDR2 FQNEAQ (reference sequence). The CDR3, as DNA: TGTGCCAGCAGCCGAGGACTAGCAGCCTGTTATTTT. Protein sequence: CASSRGLAACYF.

J is TRBJ2-3 and V is TRBV29-1; D unclear. Germline V gives CDR1 SQVTM, CDR2 ANQGSEA. V was cut by 4 bases and J by 5 bases, with 1 base left in between. This CDR3 contains 9 residues. The DNA of the CDR3 is TGCAGCGTTGGAGATACGCAGTATTTT. This translates into CSVGDTQYF.

The chain recombines TRBV10-1 with TRBJ1-6; weak D call: TRBD1 (6 bases). The germline CDR1 and CDR2 sequences are WNHNN and SYGVQD (reference sequence). Deletions cut 8 bases from V and 10 bases from J, with 15 bases between. The CDR3 length is 13 residues. The CDR3, as DNA: TGCGCCAGCCGTCGGACAGTCGAATCACCCCTCCACTTT. Translation: CASRRTVESPLHF.

V is TRBV5-4 and J is TRBJ1-6; a possible D gene is TRBD1 (5 bases). Germline assignment: CDR1 SGHNT and CDR2 YYREEE (reference sequence). Trimming shortened V by 2 bases and J by 9 bases, and 9 bases separated the two germline ends. This CDR3 has 13 residues. DNA for the CDR3: TGTGCCAGCAGCTTTCGGGGGAGTTCACCCCTCCACTTT. It codes for CASSFRGSSPLHF.

The rearrangement joins TRBV10-2 to TRBJ2-1; TRBD1 agrees at 8 bases. CDR1 is WSHSY and CDR2 is SAAADI in the germline V gene. The CDR3 sequence is 15 residues long. V lost 6 bases and J lost 7; bases outside the gene matches: 11. CDR3 in amino acids: CASSQTRGQVNEQFF. The DNA for the CDR3 is TGCGCCAGCAGCCAAACCAGGGGGCAGGTAAATGAGCAGTTCTTC.

Comment on this clone: The junction departs from germline at one end; a sequencing error may be responsible. This CDR3 is CASSSDTNQPQHF. The CDR3, as DNA: TGTGCTAGCAGCTCAGACACGAATCAGCCCCAGCATTTT. V gene TRBV7-7 combines with J gene TRBJ1-5; D ambiguous. Germline lookup yields CDR1 SSHAT and CDR2 FNYEAQ (reference sequence). CDR3 length: 13 residues.

To note about this clone: The DNA is omitted, as the CDR3 cannot be located on it reliably, and the CDR3 follows TCRdb's listing. The CDR3 sequence is CATSFKRGVGAGTF. J is TRBJ1-2 and V is TRBV15. The CDR3 comprises 14 residues, both ends counted. From germline, CDR1 is LNHNV and CDR2 YYDKDF (reference sequence).

The chain joins TRBV6-6 to TRBJ1-5, with 7 bases identical to TRBD1. The CDR3 is 16 residues long. The germline CDR1 and CDR2 sequences are MNHNY and SVGAGI (reference sequence). Germline trimming cut 6 bases from V and 0 bases from J; bases unmatched to any gene: 8. CDR3 coding DNA: TGTGCCAGCAGGCCCCCCGGGACAGCTAGCAATCAGCCCCAGCATTTT. It translates to CASRPPGTASNQPQHF.

V is TRBV10-2 and J is TRBJ1-2; D is unresolved. Trimming removed 2 bases at V and 2 bases at J, with 6 bases between. The CDR3 totals 13 residues. The V gene's germline CDR1 is WSHSY and CDR2 SAAADI. The CDR3 sequence: CASSEGENYGYTF. DNA of the CDR3: TGCGCCAGCAGTGAGGGTGAAAACTATGGCTACACCTTC.

The rearrangement joins TRBV7-6 to TRBJ2-7; tentative D call: TRBD2 (5 bases). Germline V gives CDR1 SGHVS, CDR2 FNYEAQ. The V and J ends lost 6 bases and 1 base respectively, with 13 bases between them. This CDR3 has 14 residues. The CDR3 here is CASSPVGGSYEQYF. The CDR3 DNA reads as TGTGCCAGCAGTCCCGTCGGAGGATCCTACGAGCAGTACTTC.

The rearrangement joins TRBV7-3 to TRBJ1-1, with 7 bases that match TRBD1. Germline V lookup: CDR1 SGHTA, CDR2 FQGTGA. The length of the CDR3 is 14 residues. Losses at the gene ends were 1 base for V and 1 base for J; bases not matched to a gene: 0. CDR3 DNA: TGTGCCAGCAGCTTAAACAGGGGGAACACTGAAGCTTTCTTT. Protein sequence: CASSLNRGNTEAFF. Complete variable domain (other parts from reference TRBV7-3 and TRBJ1-1): GAGVSQTPSNKVTEKGKYVELRCDPISGHTALYWYRQSLGQGPEFLIYFQGTGAADDSGLPNDRFFAVRPEGSVSTLKIQRTERGDSAVYLCASSLNRGNTEAFFGQGTRLTVV.

The rearrangement uses TRBV28 and TRBJ2-3; perhaps TRBD2 as D (5 bases). V lost 5 bases, J lost 0 bases, and 12 bases lay in between. The CDR3 has 15 amino acids. Germline V gene data show CDR1 as MDHEN and CDR2 as SYDVKM. The CDR3 reads CASSQILGSTDTQYF. CDR3 DNA: TGTGCCAGCAGTCAAATACTAGGAAGCACAGATACGCAGTATTTT.

V is TRBV4-1 and J is TRBJ1-3; D remains unclear. The CDR3 length is 16 residues. Germline V gives CDR1 MGHRA, CDR2 YSYEKL. The ends were cut back, 0 bases at V and 4 bases at J, with 13 bases in the middle. CDR3 protein: CASSQDQSGGGNTIYF. In nucleotides, the CDR3 is TGCGCCAGCAGCCAAGATCAGAGTGGAGGGGGAAACACCATATATTTT.

The chain combines TRBV19 with TRBJ1-4, with D unclear. Germline V gene lookup returns CDR1 LNHDA and CDR2 SQIVND (reference sequence). Between the trimmed V and J ends, which lost 6 bases and 2 bases, there was a span of 16 bases. The CDR3 runs 16 residues. CDR3 sequence reads: CASRGRRIVTNEKLFF. The CDR3 DNA sequence: TGTGCCAGTAGGGGGAGGAGAATCGTCACTAATGAAAAACTGTTTTTT. Combining the CDR3 with reference TRBV19 and TRBJ1-4 gives the whole variable domain DGGITQSPKYLFRKEGQNVTLSCEQNLNHDAMYWYRQDPGQGLRLIYYSQIVNDFQKGDIAEGYSVSREKKESFPLTVTSAQKNPTAFYLCASRGRRIVTNEKLFFGSGTQLSVL.

The CDR3 loop is CASSQDGSGRFNDEQFF. CDR3 DNA: TGCGCCAGCAGCCAAGATGGCAGCGGGAGATTTAACGATGAGCAGTTCTTC. The rearrangement joins TRBV4-1 to TRBJ2-1, with 8 bases aligning to TRBD2. The junction had 12 bases not matched to a gene; V was cut back by 0 bases and J by 8 bases. Germline V lookup: CDR1 MGHRA, CDR2 YSYEKL. The CDR3 runs 17 residues.

V is TRBV5-4 and J is TRBJ1-2, with D perhaps matching TRBD1 (6 bases). The germline V gene has CDR1 SGHNT and CDR2 YYREEE (reference sequence). Trimming took 3 bases from V and 8 from J, leaving 14 bases between them. This CDR3 has 13 amino acids. CDR3 in amino acids: CASSSGAQGGYTF. DNA for the CDR3: TGTGCCAGCAGCTCAGGGGCTCAGGGGGGCTACACCTTC.

V is TRBV7-3 and J is TRBJ2-1, with D uncertain. There are 15 residues in the CDR3. The V gene lost 5 bases and the J gene lost 8 bases, with 19 bases spanning the gap. Germline loops: CDR1 SGHTA, CDR2 FQGTGA. Written as DNA, the CDR3 is TGTGCCAGCAGCCTTAAGACCCTGCCCGACGATGAGCAGTTCTTC. This sequence encodes CASSLKTLPDDEQFF.

The gene calls are TRBV5-1 and TRBJ1-2; no clear D gene. Deletions cut 9 bases from V and 4 bases from J, with 22 bases between. Germline CDR1 and CDR2: SGHRS and YFSETQ. This CDR3 spans 15 amino acids. CDR3 amino acids: CATRTAPRSFYGYTF. The CDR3 DNA reads as TGCGCCACCCGGACGGCTCCCCGTTCCTTCTATGGCTACACCTTC.

This chain uses TRBV3-1 (or the pseudogene TRBV3-2) with TRBJ1-4; 8 bases match TRBD1. Losses at the gene ends were 4 bases for V and 7 bases for J; bases not matched to a gene: 8. The CDR3 length is 15 residues. Germline CDR1 LGHDT, CDR2 YNNKEL (reference sequence). This CDR3 reads CASSLPDREGEKLFF. The DNA of the CDR3 is TGTGCCAGCAGCCTCCCGGACAGGGAGGGTGAAAAACTGTTTTTT.

This clone has a handful of counts. The chain links TRBV12-3 or TRBV12-4 to TRBJ1-5; D is ambiguous. The CDR3 spans 13 residues. V was clipped by 1 base and J by 4 bases, with 5 bases between them. CDR3 in DNA: TGTGCCAGCAGTTTAGTTTCGAATCAGCCCCAGCATTTT. Translating it yields CASSLVSNQPQHF.